This T cell receptor (beta chain) was identified during a study of cytomegalovirus exposure and HLA in healthy donors. In this sample, this clone turned up once. Trimming took 6 bases from V and 4 from J; bases not matched to a gene: 14. Germline V lookup: CDR1 SEHNR, CDR2 FQNEAQ (reference sequence). The CDR3 consists of 17 residues. The repertoire was sequenced with immunoSEQ multiplex PCR; TCRdb's copy has only in-frame clones and lacks some. The table shows tens of thousands of clones, with around 94% occurring only once. The sample was PBMCs. The receptor's source is a woman aged 18-35 years in good health and CMV-seronegative. The gene calls are TRBV7-9 and TRBJ1-2, with 10 bases matching TRBD1. CDR3 coding DNA: TGTGCCAGCAGACCAGACAGGGGGCGCGGGTCCAGCTATGGCTACACCTTC. This codes for CASRPDRGRGSSYGYTF.